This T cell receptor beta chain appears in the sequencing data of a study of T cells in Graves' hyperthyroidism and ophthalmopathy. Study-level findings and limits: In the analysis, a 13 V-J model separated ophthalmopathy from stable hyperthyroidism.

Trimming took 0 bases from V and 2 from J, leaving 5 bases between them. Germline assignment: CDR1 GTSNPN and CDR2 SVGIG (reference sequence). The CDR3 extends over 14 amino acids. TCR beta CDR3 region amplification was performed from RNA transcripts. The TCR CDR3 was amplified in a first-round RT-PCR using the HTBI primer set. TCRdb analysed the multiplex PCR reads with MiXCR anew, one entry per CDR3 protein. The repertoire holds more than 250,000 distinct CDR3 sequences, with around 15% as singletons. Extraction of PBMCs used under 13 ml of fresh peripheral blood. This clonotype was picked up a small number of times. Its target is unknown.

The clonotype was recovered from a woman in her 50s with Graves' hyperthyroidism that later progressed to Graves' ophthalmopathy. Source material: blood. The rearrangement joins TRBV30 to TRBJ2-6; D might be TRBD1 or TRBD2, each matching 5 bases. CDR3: CAWSVGAGANVLTF. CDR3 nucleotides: TGTGCCTGGAGTGTGGGGGCTGGGGCCAACGTCCTGACTTTC.